The 20 T cell receptor beta chains below all came from one sample that was sequenced in a study of Graves' ophthalmopathy and Graves' hyperthyroidism. Investigators amplified TCR beta CDR3 regions from RNA transcripts. After a first-round RT-PCR with HTBI primers, a second-round multiplex PCR was run. TCRdb reprocessed the multiplex PCR reads via MiXCR and lists one record per CDR3 protein. The sample records approximately 540,000 distinct CDR3 sequences, approximately 37% being singletons. The sample comprised peripheral blood or thyroid tissue (not recorded which). These receptors were collected from an adult man with Graves' hyperthyroidism.

V and J are TRBV7-9 and TRBJ1-1; 8 bases are shared with TRBD1. This CDR3 contains 16 residues. V was clipped by 5 bases and J by 1 base; unmatched bases: 9. Germline V CDR1 and CDR2: SEHNR, FQNEAQ (reference sequence). The CDR3 is CASSPRDRSPNTEAFF. The CDR3 DNA reads TGTGCCAGCAGCCCTCGGGACAGGTCCCCGAACACTGAAGCTTTCTTT.

This clonotype was observed once. The rearrangement joins TRBV24-1 to TRBJ1-2, with 7 bases aligning to TRBD1. The germline V gene encodes CDR1 KGHDR and CDR2 SFDVKD. Trimming at V came to 11 bases and at J to 5 bases, leaving 10 bases not matched to a gene. The CDR3 extends over 13 amino acids. CDR3 DNA: TGTGCCAGCAGAGGGACAGATTCTTATGGCTACACCTTC. Amino acid sequence: CASRGTDSYGYTF.

The sample holds many counts of this clonotype. J is TRBJ1-2 and V is TRBV24-1; D call uncertain. Germline CDR1 KGHDR, CDR2 SFDVKD. Trimming cost V 3 bases and J 5 bases, with 6 bases left between them. CDR3 length: 12 amino acids. In nucleotides, the CDR3 is TGTGCCACCAGTGATCTCGGTTATGGCTACACCTTC. Protein product: CATSDLGYGYTF.

J is TRBJ2-7 and V is TRBV7-2; 8 positions match TRBD1. Trimming at V came to 6 bases and at J to 3 bases, leaving 19 bases not matched to a gene. The CDR3 is made up of 18 amino acids. Germline assignment: CDR1 SGHTA and CDR2 FQGNSA. DNA of the CDR3: TGTGCCAGCAGTTCCCTACCGGGACAGGATCCAAGATACTACGAGCAGTACTTC. Amino acid sequence: CASSSLPGQDPRYYEQYF.

Regarding this clonotype: A much larger clone differs from this one at a single base, so this may be a read error. V is TRBV20-1 and J is TRBJ2-5; 8 positions match TRBD2. Looked up from germline, CDR1 is DFQATT and CDR2 is SNEGSKA (reference sequence). V trimming: 3 bases; J trimming: 6 bases; junction bases outside the gene matches: 6. The CDR3 length is 13 residues. This CDR3 is CSASGGAGKTQYF. DNA for the CDR3: TGCAGTGCTAGCGGGGGGGCCGGGAAGACCCAGTACTTC.

This clonotype has a count of ten or more. The chain recombines TRBV10-3 with TRBJ2-7; tentative D call: TRBD1 (6 bases). The CDR3 contains 14 residues. Deletions cut 6 bases from V and 6 bases from J, with 18 bases between. CDR1 and CDR2 from the germline V gene are ENHRY and SYGVKD. CDR3 sequence: CAIRGSHREREQYF. For the CDR3, the DNA is TGTGCCATCAGGGGAAGTCACAGGGAGCGCGAGCAGTACTTC.

This clonotype was seen repeatedly, ten times or more. The chain couples TRBV15 to TRBJ1-4, with D possibly TRBD1 on 6 matching bases. CDR1 and CDR2 (germline): LNHNV, YYDKDF (reference sequence). This CDR3 is 16 amino acids long. Trimming removed 0 bases at V and 8 bases at J, with 16 bases between. The CDR3 nucleotides read TGTGCCACCAGCAGAGATCGTCCAGGGGAGAGGGAAAAACTGTTTTTT. Protein: CATSRDRPGEREKLFF.

CDR3 in DNA: TGTGCCAGCAGTTCGGGGGACAGGGGGCCATACGAGCAGTACTTC. Translating it yields CASSSGDRGPYEQYF. This sequence joins TRBV28 and TRBJ2-7; TRBD1 aligns across 12 bases. This CDR3 is 15 amino acids long. The germline V gene has CDR1 MDHEN and CDR2 SYDVKM. J was trimmed by 4 bases and V by 4 bases; bases with no gene match: 5.

This clonotype was detected many times. The chain couples TRBV12-3 or TRBV12-4 to TRBJ1-6; D is possibly TRBD1 (5 bases). V shed 6 bases and J shed 8 bases, with 8 bases lying between them. The length of the CDR3 is 12 residues. The CDR3 bases are TGTGCCAGCAGAAGAGGGGATTCACCCCTCCACTTT. It translates to CASRRGDSPLHF.

The V gene is TRBV6-1, the J gene TRBJ2-7, with no clear D. The length of the CDR3 is 13 residues. Germline CDR1 MNHNS, CDR2 SASEGT. The V end lost 5 bases, the J end lost 2 bases, and 10 bases lay between the germline ends. Here the CDR3 reads CASSKRLPYEQYF. In DNA form, the CDR3 reads TGTGCCAGCAGTAAAAGGTTACCCTACGAGCAGTACTTC.

The genes are TRBV7-6 and TRBJ2-6, with D uncertain. This CDR3 spans 8 amino acids. V lost 5 bases to trimming and J lost 16 bases, with 3 bases between them. Germline CDR1 and CDR2: SGHVS and FNYEAQ. The CDR3 DNA follows: TGTGCCAGCAGCGAACTGACTTTC. Translating gives CASSELTF.

This clonotype has only a few counts. V is TRBV29-1 and J is TRBJ1-2, with D possibly matching TRBD1 (5 bases). This CDR3 has 14 amino acids. Looked up from germline, CDR1 is SQVTM and CDR2 is ANQGSEA. V was trimmed by 7 bases and J by 1 base, leaving 16 bases between them. The CDR3 sequence is CSAEPGGVNYGYTF. CDR3 bases: TGCAGCGCCGAGCCGGGAGGGGTTAACTATGGCTACACCTTC.

This clonotype occurred many times. The J gene is TRBJ2-5, the V gene TRBV10-3; D is undetermined. Germline assignment: CDR1 ENHRY and CDR2 SYGVKD. CDR3 length equals 11 residues. V dropped 8 bases and J dropped 2 bases, with 6 bases sitting between them. This CDR3 is CAIGSQETQYF. CDR3 nucleotide sequence: TGTGCCATCGGCAGTCAAGAGACCCAGTACTTC.

About this clonotype itself: A much bigger clone sits one base away, suggesting this may be a read error. The J gene is TRBJ1-1, the V gene TRBV19, with D perhaps matching TRBD1 (6 bases). CDR1 is LNHDA, CDR2 SQIVND, per germline (reference sequence). The CDR3 totals 12 residues. CDR3 amino acids: CAWSVRDTGAFF. For the CDR3, the DNA is TGTGCCTGGAGTGTCAGGGACACTGGAGCTTTCTTT.

This clonotype was recorded many times. The chain has TRBV12-3 or TRBV12-4 and TRBJ1-2; 8 nucleotides match TRBD1. There are 15 residues in the CDR3. Trimming at V came to 6 bases and at J to 2 bases, leaving 8 bases not matched to a gene. The CDR3 nucleotides are TGTGCCAGCAGCCCCCCCGGACAGGGAAACTATGGCTACACCTTC. Protein sequence: CASSPPGQGNYGYTF.

In regard to this clonotype: Relative to the germline gene, one junction end is altered; a read error may explain this. The chain uses TRBV10-3 and TRBJ1-6; the D is unclear. This CDR3 contains 17 residues. Germline assignment: CDR1 ENHRY and CDR2 SYGVKD. In nucleotides, the CDR3 is TGTGCCAGCAGTTATTCCTCAGGCAGAAAATATAATTCACCCCCCCACTTT. It encodes CASSYSSGRKYNSPPHF.

With respect to this clonotype: One end of the junction fails to match germline, which may point to a read error. The chain is built from TRBV29-1 and TRBJ2-7; TRBD1 might be the D (5 bases). The closer fit of TRBJ2-1 to the DNA end suggests the J call may be wrong. CDR1 SQVTM and CDR2 ANQGSEA come from the germline V gene. This CDR3 comprises 15 residues. As DNA, the CDR3 is TGCAGCGTGAAGTCCGGTCCAGGGCTACTCAATAAGCAGTTCTTC. Translated, it gives CSVKSGPGLLNKQFF.

The CDR3 is CASSPQGRIYGYTF. The CDR3 DNA reads as TGTGCCAGCAGTCCCCAGGGGCGGATCTATGGCTACACCTTC. The V call is TRBV28, the J call TRBJ1-2; a possible D gene is TRBD1 (6 bases). Deletions cut 5 bases from V and 4 bases from J, with 14 bases between. The CDR3 totals 14 residues. Germline V gene lookup returns CDR1 MDHEN and CDR2 SYDVKM.

The J gene is TRBJ2-5, the V gene TRBV7-2; TRBD1 matches 11 bases. V lost 11 bases and J lost 4; bases outside the gene matches: 9. Per germline, CDR1 SGHTA and CDR2 FQGNSA. This CDR3 is built from 14 residues. As DNA, the CDR3 is TGTGCCGACGGACAGGGGGCATGGCGAGAGACCCAGTACTTC. Translated: CADGQGAWRETQYF.

Points on this clonotype: A read error may be the cause here, since a much bigger clone is one base away. The CDR3 coding sequence is TGTGCCAGCAAAGAGTACGGTGAAGCTTCCTTT. It yields the protein CASKEYGEASF. The chain recombines TRBV27 with TRBJ1-1; D gene ambiguous. The CDR3 loop spans 11 amino acids. Germline V gene sequence: CDR1 MNHEY, CDR2 SMNVEV (reference sequence).